Listed below are T cell receptor beta chains from one sample, sequenced in a study of beta chain features in type 1 diabetes. Data came from immunoSEQ multiplex PCR; TCRdb stores just in-frame clones and leaves some out. The table has over 120,000 clones, more than 10% seen once. The sequencing sample was made of central memory CD4+ T cells from blood. The source of these receptors is a man between 18 and 29 years old with type 1 diabetes. Each CDR3 is given with its conserved first and last residue. D genes are given only for firm matches. The listing skips clone size in some rows; elsewhere it reads once, few, many or a size class.

V gene	J gene	clone size	CDR3 length	D gene	CDR3 protein	CDR3 DNA
TRBV2	TRBJ1-4	-	14	-	CASVRQPTNEKLFF	TGTGCCAGCGTGCGACAGCCAACTAATGAAAAACTGTTTTTT
TRBV20-1	TRBJ1-2	few	10	-	CSATTSGYTF	TGCAGTGCCACAACATCAGGCTACACCTTC
TRBV25-1	TRBJ2-5	few	16	-	CASSEWSKRREETQYF	TGTGCCAGCAGTGAATGGTCGAAGAGGAGGGAAGAGACCCAGTACTTC
TRBV15	TRBJ1-6	few	16	-	CATSSLLTLGSTPLHF	TGTGCCACCAGCAGCCTTCTCACCTTGGGCTCAACACCCCTCCACTTT
TRBV30	TRBJ2-7	-	12	-	CAWSVSLHEQYF	TGTGCCTGGAGTGTGAGCCTCCACGAGCAGTACTTC
TRBV30	TRBJ2-7	-	14	-	CAWTTDGKTYEQYF	TGTGCCTGGACTACGGACGGGAAAACCTACGAGCAGTACTTC
TRBV30	TRBJ1-2	few	12	-	CAWRTANYGYTF	TGTGCCTGGAGGACAGCCAACTATGGCTACACCTTC
TRBV4-1	TRBJ2-7	few	15	-	CASSHQQESSYEQYF	TGCGCCAGCAGCCACCAACAGGAGAGCTCCTACGAGCAGTACTTC
TRBV7-3	TRBJ1-6	few	14	-	CASSYSLYNSPLHF	TGTGCCAGCAGCTACTCCCTCTATAATTCACCCCTCCACTTT
TRBV11-3	TRBJ1-1	few	14	-	CASSLVEGGTEAFF	TGTGCCAGCAGCTTAGTAGAGGGTGGCACTGAAGCTTTCTTT
TRBV7-9	TRBJ1-1	few	15	-	CASSWTDYMNTEAFF	TGTGCCAGCAGCTGGACAGATTACATGAACACTGAAGCTTTCTTT
TRBV29-1	TRBJ1-6	few	15	TRBD1	CSVRLGTGGDSPLHF	TGCAGCGTTCGCCTCGGGACAGGGGGCGACTCACCCCTCCACTTT
TRBV5-4	TRBJ2-1	-	16	TRBD2	CASSQDQSGAYNEQFF	TGTGCCAGCAGCCAAGATCAAAGCGGGGCTTACAATGAGCAGTTCTTC
TRBV27	TRBJ2-5	few	14	-	CASSESRSQETQYF	TGTGCCAGCAGTGAATCTAGAAGCCAAGAGACCCAGTACTTC
TRBV5-1	TRBJ2-7	-	15	TRBD1	CASSLAGTGAYEQYF	TGCGCCAGCAGCTTGGCCGGGACAGGAGCCTACGAGCAGTACTTC
TRBV7-6	TRBJ1-1	-	15	TRBD1	CASSPIRGQDTEAFF	TGTGCCAGCAGTCCAATCAGGGGGCAGGACACTGAAGCTTTCTTT
TRBV5-4	TRBJ1-4	-	15	-	CASSLRGAQEQKLFF	TGTGCCAGCAGCTTGCGGGGGGCGCAAGAACAAAAACTGTTTTTT
TRBV30	TRBJ1-2	-	11	-	CAWEESYGYTF	TGTGCCTGGGAAGAGTCCTATGGCTACACCTTC
TRBV30	TRBJ2-5	few	16	TRBD1	CAWSASWDSYQETQYF	TGTGCCTGGAGTGCGTCGTGGGACAGCTATCAAGAGACCCAGTACTTC
TRBV5-1	TRBJ2-1	many	15	-	CASRSSGSSYNEQFF	TGCGCCAGCAGATCAAGCGGAAGCTCCTACAATGAGCAGTTCTTC
TRBV4-1	TRBJ1-2	few	16	TRBD1	CASSQDPGGSNYGYTF	TGCGCCAGCAGCCAAGATCCAGGGGGCTCTAACTATGGCTACACCTTC
TRBV10-3	TRBJ1-2	-	14	TRBD1	CAISEGTVDYGYTF	TGTGCCATCAGTGAGGGGACAGTTGACTATGGCTACACCTTC
TRBV6-5	TRBJ2-7	few	14	TRBD1	CASSYGTGKDEQYF	TGTGCCAGCAGTTACGGGACAGGGAAAGACGAGCAGTACTTC
TRBV5-1	TRBJ1-1	-	18	-	CASSNPKVGSRMNTEAFF	TGCGCCAGCAGCAACCCCAAGGTGGGGAGCCGAATGAACACTGAAGCTTTCTTT
TRBV25-1	TRBJ1-2	-	11	TRBD1	CASGQGDGYTF	TGTGCCAGCGGACAGGGGGACGGCTACACCTTC
TRBV29-1	TRBJ1-3	few	13	TRBD1	CSADRVSGNTIYF	TGCAGCGCGGACAGGGTCTCTGGAAACACCATATATTTT
TRBV28	TRBJ2-7	once	13	TRBD1	CASSSDDRAEQYF	TGTGCCAGCAGTTCCGATGACAGGGCCGAGCAGTACTTC
TRBV7-3	TRBJ2-1	few	15	TRBD2	CASSLGTSGYNEQFF	TGTGCCAGCAGCTTAGGGACTAGCGGGTACAATGAGCAGTTCTTC
TRBV7-9	TRBJ1-2	-	14	-	CASSLAGVSYGYTF	TGTGCCAGCAGCTTAGCGGGGGTTAGCTATGGCTACACCTTC
TRBV2	TRBJ1-1	-	11	-	CASNSQGEAFF	TGTGCCAGCAACTCACAGGGTGAGGCTTTCTTT
TRBV5-1	TRBJ1-1	-	15	TRBD1	CASSMTGARNTEAFF	TGCGCCAGCAGCATGACAGGGGCCCGTAACACTGAAGCTTTCTTT
TRBV30	TRBJ1-2	few	12	-	CAWSGNLAGYTF	TGTGCCTGGAGCGGGAACTTAGCGGGCTACACCTTC
TRBV2	TRBJ1-2	few	13	-	CASSELTNYGYTF	TGTGCCAGCAGTGAACTGACGAACTATGGCTACACCTTC
TRBV29-1	TRBJ2-2	few	15	-	CSVRPGQGNTGELFF	TGCAGCGTCCGGCCGGGGCAGGGGAACACCGGGGAGCTGTTTTTT
TRBV14	TRBJ1-4	-	14	TRBD1	CASSQLDREEKLFF	TGTGCCAGCAGCCAATTGGACAGGGAAGAAAAACTGTTTTTT
TRBV19	TRBJ2-1	-	14	-	CASSIGAGRGEQFF	TGTGCCAGTAGTATTGGGGCGGGCCGGGGTGAGCAGTTCTTC
TRBV29-1	TRBJ1-2	-	8	-	CSVGQGTF	-
TRBV5-4	TRBJ2-5	few	14	TRBD1	CASSRPTGTETQYF	TGTGCCAGCAGCCGACCGACAGGGACAGAGACCCAGTACTTC
TRBV9	TRBJ2-7	many	16	TRBD1	CASSVGSQGTPYEQYF	TGTGCCAGCAGCGTCGGCTCACAGGGGACCCCCTACGAGCAGTACTTC
TRBV25-1	TRBJ2-1	few	15	TRBD2	CASSGGTSSYNEQFF	TGTGCCAGCAGTGGCGGGACTAGCTCCTACAATGAGCAGTTCTTC
TRBV7-8	TRBJ2-3	-	15	-	CASSQPPGRTDTQYF	TGTGCCAGCAGCCAACCCCCGGGCCGCACAGATACGCAGTATTTT